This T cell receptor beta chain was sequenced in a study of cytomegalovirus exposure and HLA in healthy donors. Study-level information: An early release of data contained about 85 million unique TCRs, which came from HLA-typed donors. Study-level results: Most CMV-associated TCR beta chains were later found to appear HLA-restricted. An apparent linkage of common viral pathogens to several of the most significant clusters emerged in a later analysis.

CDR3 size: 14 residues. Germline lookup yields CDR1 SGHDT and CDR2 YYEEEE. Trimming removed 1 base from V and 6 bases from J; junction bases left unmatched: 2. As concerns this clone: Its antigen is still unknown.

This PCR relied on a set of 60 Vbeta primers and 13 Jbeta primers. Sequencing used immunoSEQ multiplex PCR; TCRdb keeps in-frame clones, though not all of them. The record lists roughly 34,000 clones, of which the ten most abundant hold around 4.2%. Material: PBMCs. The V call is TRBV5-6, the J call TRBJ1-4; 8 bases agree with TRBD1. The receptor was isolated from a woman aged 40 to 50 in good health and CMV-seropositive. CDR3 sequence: CASSLRGQDEKLFF. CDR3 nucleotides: TGTGCCAGCAGCTTGAGGGGACAGGATGAAAAACTGTTTTTT.